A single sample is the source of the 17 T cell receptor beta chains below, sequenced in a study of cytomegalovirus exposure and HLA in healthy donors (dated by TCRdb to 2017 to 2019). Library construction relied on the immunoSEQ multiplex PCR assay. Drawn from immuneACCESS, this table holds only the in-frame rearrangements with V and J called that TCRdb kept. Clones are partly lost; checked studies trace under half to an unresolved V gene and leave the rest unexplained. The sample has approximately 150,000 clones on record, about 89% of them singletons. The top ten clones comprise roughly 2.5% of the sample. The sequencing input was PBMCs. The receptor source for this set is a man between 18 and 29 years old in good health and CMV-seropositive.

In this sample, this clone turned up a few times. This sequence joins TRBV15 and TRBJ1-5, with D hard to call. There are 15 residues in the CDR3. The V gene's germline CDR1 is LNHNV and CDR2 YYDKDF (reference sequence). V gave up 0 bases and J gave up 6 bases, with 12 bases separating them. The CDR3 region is CATSREVLRGQPQHF. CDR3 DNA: TGTGCCACCAGCAGAGAAGTGTTGCGGGGTCAGCCCCAGCATTTT.

CDR3 residues: CASSLSEQGAGKQYF. The CDR3, as DNA: TGTGCCAGCAGCTTATCAGAACAGGGGGCGGGTAAGCAGTACTTC. The chain employs TRBV13 and TRBJ2-7, with TRBD1 matching over 9 bases. Trimming at V came to 2 bases and at J to 8 bases, leaving 10 bases not matched to a gene. The CDR3 extends over 15 amino acids. Germline assignment: CDR1 PRHDT and CDR2 FYEKMQ (reference sequence).

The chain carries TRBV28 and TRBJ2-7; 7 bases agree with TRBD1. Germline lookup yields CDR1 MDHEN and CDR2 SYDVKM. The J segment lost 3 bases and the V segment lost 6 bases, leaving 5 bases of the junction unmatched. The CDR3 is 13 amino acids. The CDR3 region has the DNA TGTGCCAGCAGAATTCGACAGGGCTACGAGCAGTACTTC. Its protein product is CASRIRQGYEQYF.

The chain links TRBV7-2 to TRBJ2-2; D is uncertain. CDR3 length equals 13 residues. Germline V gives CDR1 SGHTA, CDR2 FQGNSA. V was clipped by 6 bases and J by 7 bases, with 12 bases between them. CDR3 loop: CASRQPRFGELFF. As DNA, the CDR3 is TGTGCCAGCAGGCAACCCCGGTTCGGGGAGCTGTTTTTT.

This CDR3 reads CASSSKGQGYYNEQFF. The CDR3 region has the DNA TGTGCCAGCAGCTCAAAAGGGCAGGGGTACTACAATGAGCAGTTCTTC. The V and J genes are TRBV7-8 and TRBJ2-1; possible D gene TRBD1, 6 bases. Trimming stripped 4 bases from V and 3 bases from J, with 16 bases between. This CDR3 region has 16 residues. CDR1 is SGHVS and CDR2 is FQNEAQ in the germline V gene.

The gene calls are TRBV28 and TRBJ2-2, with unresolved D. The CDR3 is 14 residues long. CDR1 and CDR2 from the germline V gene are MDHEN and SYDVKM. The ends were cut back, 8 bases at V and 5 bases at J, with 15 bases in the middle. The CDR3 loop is CASAFPGWTGELFF. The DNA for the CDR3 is TGTGCCAGCGCCTTTCCGGGTTGGACCGGGGAGCTGTTTTTT.

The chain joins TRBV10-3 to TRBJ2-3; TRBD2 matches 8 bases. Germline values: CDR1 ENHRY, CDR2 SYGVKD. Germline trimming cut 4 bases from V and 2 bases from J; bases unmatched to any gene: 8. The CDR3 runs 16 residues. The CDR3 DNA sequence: TGTGCCATCAGTGCGGGACTAGAATTTGCCACAGATACGCAGTATTTT. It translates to CAISAGLEFATDTQYF.

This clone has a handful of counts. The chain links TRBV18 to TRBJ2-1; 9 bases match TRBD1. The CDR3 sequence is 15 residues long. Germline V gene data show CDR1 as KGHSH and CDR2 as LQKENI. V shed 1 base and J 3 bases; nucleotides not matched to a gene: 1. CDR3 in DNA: TGTGCCAGCTCACCACGGGACAGGGTCTACAATGAGCAGTTCTTC. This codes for CASSPRDRVYNEQFF.

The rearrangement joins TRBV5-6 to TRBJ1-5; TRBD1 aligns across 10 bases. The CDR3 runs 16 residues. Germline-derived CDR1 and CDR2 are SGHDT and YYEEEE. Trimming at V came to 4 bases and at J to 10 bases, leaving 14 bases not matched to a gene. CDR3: CASSLRDRGFIGPQHF. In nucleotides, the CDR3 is TGTGCCAGCAGCCTCCGGGACAGGGGCTTTATTGGACCCCAGCATTTT.

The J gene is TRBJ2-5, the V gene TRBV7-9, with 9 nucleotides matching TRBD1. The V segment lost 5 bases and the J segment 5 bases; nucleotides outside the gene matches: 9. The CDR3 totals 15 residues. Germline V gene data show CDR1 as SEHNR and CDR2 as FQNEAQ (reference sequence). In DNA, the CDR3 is TGTGCCAGCAGCCGAACCACAGGGGGCGAGGAGACCCAGTACTTC. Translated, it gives CASSRTTGGEETQYF. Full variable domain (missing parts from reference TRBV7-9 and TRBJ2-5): DTGVSQNPRHKITKRGQNVTFRCDPISEHNRLYWYRQTLGQGPEFLTYFQNEAQLEKSRLLSDRFSAERPKGSFSTLEIQRTEQGDSAMYLCASSRTTGGEETQYFGPGTRLLVL.

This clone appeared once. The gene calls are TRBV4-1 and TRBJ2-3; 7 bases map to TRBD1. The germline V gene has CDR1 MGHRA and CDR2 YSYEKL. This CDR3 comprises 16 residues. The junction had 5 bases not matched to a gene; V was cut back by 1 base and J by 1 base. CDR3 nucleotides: TGCGCCAGCAGCCAAGGTGACAGGGTCCGCACAGATACGCAGTATTTT. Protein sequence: CASSQGDRVRTDTQYF.

This chain's CDR3 is CASSLVGTGKGSSYEQYF. DNA for the CDR3: TGTGCCAGCAGCTTGGTCGGGACAGGGAAGGGTAGCTCCTACGAGCAGTACTTC. The rearrangement uses TRBV7-9 and TRBJ2-7; 9 bases are a match to TRBD1. The CDR3 spans 18 residues. V shed 3 bases and J 0 bases; nucleotides not matched to a gene: 12. Per germline, CDR1 SEHNR and CDR2 FQNEAQ (reference sequence).

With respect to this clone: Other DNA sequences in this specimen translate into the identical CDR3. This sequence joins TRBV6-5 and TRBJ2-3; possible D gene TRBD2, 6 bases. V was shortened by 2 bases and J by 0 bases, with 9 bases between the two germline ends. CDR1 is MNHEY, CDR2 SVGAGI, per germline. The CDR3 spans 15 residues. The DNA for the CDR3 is TGTGCCAGCAGTTACGGAGGGGCTAGCACAGATACGCAGTATTTT. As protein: CASSYGGASTDTQYF.

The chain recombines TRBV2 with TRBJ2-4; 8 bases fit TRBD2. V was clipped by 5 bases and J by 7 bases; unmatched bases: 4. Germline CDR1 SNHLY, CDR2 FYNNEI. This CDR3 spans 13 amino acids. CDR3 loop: CASSPGTSNIQYF. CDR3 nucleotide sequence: TGTGCCAGCAGTCCCGGGACTAGTAACATTCAGTACTTC. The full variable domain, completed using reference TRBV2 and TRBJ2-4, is EPEVTQTPSHQVTQMGQEVILRCVPISNHLYFYWYRQILGQKVEFLVSFYNNEISEKSEIFDDQFSVERPDGSNFTLKIRSTKLEDSAMYFCASSPGTSNIQYFGAGTRLSVL.

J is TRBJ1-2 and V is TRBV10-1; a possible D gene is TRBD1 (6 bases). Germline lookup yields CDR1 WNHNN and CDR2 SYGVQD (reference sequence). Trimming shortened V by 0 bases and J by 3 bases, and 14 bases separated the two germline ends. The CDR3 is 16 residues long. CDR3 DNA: TGCGCCAGCAGTGAGTCGAAGGCAGGGGATGACTATGGCTACACCTTC. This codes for CASSESKAGDDYGYTF.

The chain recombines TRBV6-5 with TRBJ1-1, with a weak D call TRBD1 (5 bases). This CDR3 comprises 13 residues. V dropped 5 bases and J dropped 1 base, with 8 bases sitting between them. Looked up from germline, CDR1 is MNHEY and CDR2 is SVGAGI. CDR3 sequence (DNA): TGTGCCAGCAGTCGGGGGAGGAACACTGAAGCTTTCTTT. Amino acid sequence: CASSRGRNTEAFF.

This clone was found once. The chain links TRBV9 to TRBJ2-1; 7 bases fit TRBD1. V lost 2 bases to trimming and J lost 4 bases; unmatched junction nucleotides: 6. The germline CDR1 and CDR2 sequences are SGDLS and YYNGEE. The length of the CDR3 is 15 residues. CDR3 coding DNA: TGTGCCAGCAGCGTGACCGACAGGGTATACAATGAGCAGTTCTTC. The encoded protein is CASSVTDRVYNEQFF.